This T cell receptor beta chain was retrieved from a study of Ad26.COV2.S vaccination and SARS-CoV-2 variants. The treatment is: some 20 received Ad26.COV2.S at low or high dose, single or two shots; roughly 5 received placebo; per-sample allocation not given. Sampling was done on day 63 after the first vaccine or placebo injection. TCRdb keeps only in-frame clones here, not all; method: immunoSEQ multiplex PCR. The sample has 300,000 to 500,000 clones, approximately 90% seen once. With V trimmed by 4 bases and J by 4 bases, 5 bases remained unmatched. CDR3 size: 14 residues. Germline V gives CDR1 KGHDR, CDR2 SFDVKD.

This specimen consisted of peripheral blood, obtained in a trial of Ad26.COV2.S vaccine versus placebo. The chain couples TRBV24-1 to TRBJ1-2; TRBD1 agrees at 7 bases. The clonotype was recovered from a person aged 18-65 years who received the Ad26.COV2.S COVID-19 vaccine or a placebo. Here the CDR3 DNA reads TGTGCCACCAGTGAAACGGGACAGTCCTATGGCTACACCTTC. This codes for CATSETGQSYGYTF.